The 23 T cell receptor beta chains listed next were all sequenced from one sample in a study of blood T cell repertoires in COVID-19. Clones were read by immunoSEQ multiplex PCR, and TCRdb kept only the in-frame ones, dropping some. The sample records 240,000 or so clones, 70% to 90% being singletons. The sample was PBMCs or T cells enriched from blood (not recorded which). These receptors originate from a woman aged 35 to 49 with acute COVID-19.

The chain couples TRBV16 to TRBJ2-7, with TRBD1 identical over 10 bases. The CDR3 consists of 15 residues. The V and J ends lost 4 bases and 5 bases, in that order; junction bases with no gene match: 8. CDR1 KGHSY and CDR2 FQNENV come from the germline V gene. The CDR3: CASSPLGTGADEQYF. CDR3 coding DNA: TGTGCCAGCAGCCCCTTAGGGACAGGGGCGGACGAGCAGTACTTC.

This chain uses TRBV21-1 with TRBJ2-1; TRBD2, the table's D call, was not compared with the DNA. TRBV21-1 corresponds to a pseudogene. This CDR3 spans 14 amino acids. The CDR3 bases are TGTGCCAGCAGCAAAGGCCCTAGAGGGAATGAGCAGTTCTTC. Amino acid sequence: CASSKGPRGNEQFF.

This clone was seen only a few times. The chain carries TRBV6-5 and TRBJ1-6, with 7 bases identical to TRBD1. This CDR3 contains 14 residues. With 5 bases clipped from V and 5 bases from J, the junction kept 3 bases outside the gene matches. Germline CDR1 and CDR2: MNHEY and SVGAGI. This chain's CDR3 is CASSKTGNNSPLHF. Written as DNA, the CDR3 is TGTGCCAGCAGTAAGACAGGGAATAATTCACCCCTCCACTTT.

The J gene is TRBJ2-3, the V gene TRBV27; 10 positions match TRBD1. CDR3 length: 15 residues. V gave up 5 bases and J gave up 6 bases; unmatched junction bases: 8. Germline V gene lookup returns CDR1 MNHEY and CDR2 SMNVEV (reference sequence). CDR3 amino acids: CASSMTGGAFDTQYF. The CDR3 coding sequence is TGTGCCAGCAGTATGACAGGGGGCGCGTTTGATACGCAGTATTTT.

The chain joins TRBV28 to TRBJ1-5; unclear D gene. Germline V lookup: CDR1 MDHEN, CDR2 SYDVKM. CDR3 length equals 14 residues. The V gene lost 1 base and the J gene lost 2 bases, with 6 bases spanning the gap. This CDR3 reads CASSLFTRNQPQHF. CDR3 bases: TGTGCCAGCAGTTTATTTACTCGCAATCAGCCCCAGCATTTT.

V usage is TRBV6-5 and J usage is TRBJ1-1, with TRBD1 matching 9 bases. Trimming at V came to 1 base and at J to 6 bases, leaving 6 bases not matched to a gene. CDR3 length: 15 amino acids. The germline V gene encodes CDR1 MNHEY and CDR2 SVGAGI. CDR3 DNA: TGTGCCAGCAGTTACTGGTTACAGGGGGCCTCTGAAGCTTTCTTT. This codes for CASSYWLQGASEAFF.

The chain uses TRBV9 and TRBJ1-6; D unclear. The CDR3 totals 14 residues. CDR1 and CDR2 (germline): SGDLS, YYNGEE. V was cut by 1 base and J by 5 bases, with 7 bases left in between. CDR3 sequence: CASSVTQNNSPLHF. The CDR3 DNA sequence: TGTGCCAGCAGCGTAACCCAGAATAATTCACCCCTCCACTTT.

The chain combines TRBV2 with TRBJ2-1; D not resolved. The CDR3 has 13 amino acids. The V gene's germline CDR1 is SNHLY and CDR2 FYNNEI. The V end was cut by 8 bases, the J end by 4 bases, with 12 bases between. Here the CDR3 DNA reads TGTGCCAGCGTAGGCGGAGCATACAATGAGCAGTTCTTC. Its protein is CASVGGAYNEQFF.

The rearrangement links TRBV3-1 (or the pseudogene TRBV3-2) to TRBJ2-1; TRBD2 might be the D (5 bases). CDR1 LGHDT and CDR2 YNNKEL come from the germline V gene (reference sequence). Deletions cut 5 bases from V and 0 bases from J, with 14 bases between. The CDR3 has 16 amino acids. The CDR3 here is CASSSLADYSYNEQFF. For the CDR3, the DNA is TGTGCCAGCAGCTCTCTAGCTGATTACTCCTACAATGAGCAGTTCTTC.

The genes are TRBV6-5 and TRBJ1-5; D might be TRBD1 (5 bases). V was trimmed by 0 bases and J by 3 bases, leaving 6 bases between them. The CDR3 extends over 14 amino acids. The V gene's germline CDR1 is MNHEY and CDR2 SVGAGI. The CDR3 DNA reads as TGTGCCAGCAGTTACTCGGGGCTCAATCAGCCCCAGCATTTT. It codes for CASSYSGLNQPQHF.

This clone was found once. This sequence joins TRBV19 and TRBJ1-5, with unresolved D. Trimming stripped 5 bases from V and 9 bases from J, with 14 bases between. The CDR3 extends over 13 amino acids. CDR1 is LNHDA, CDR2 SQIVND, per germline (reference sequence). The DNA of the CDR3 is TGTGCCAGTAGTGTCGACTTCTCTCGGCCCCAGCATTTT. Protein product: CASSVDFSRPQHF.

The chain employs TRBV19 and TRBJ2-7, with D possibly matching TRBD1 (5 bases). V lost 5 bases and J 7 bases, leaving 15 bases between the germline ends. This CDR3 has 13 amino acids. CDR1 LNHDA and CDR2 SQIVND come from the germline V gene (reference sequence). For the CDR3, the DNA is TGTGCCAGTAGTGAGGCAGGGCAAGGTGAGCAGTACTTC. Protein product: CASSEAGQGEQYF.

The chain combines TRBV7-3 with TRBJ2-3, with 10 bases aligning to TRBD2. Trimming cost V 5 bases and J 4 bases; bases outside gene matches: 12. The germline CDR1 and CDR2 sequences are SGHTA and FQGTGA. This CDR3 comprises 17 residues. The CDR3 loop is CASSPHRSGRGADTQYF. The CDR3 region has the DNA TGTGCCAGCAGCCCTCACAGGAGCGGGAGGGGCGCAGATACGCAGTATTTT.

The chain combines TRBV5-1 with TRBJ2-2, with 10 bases matching TRBD2. The CDR3 runs 19 residues. Trimming at V came to 0 bases and at J to 0 bases, leaving 8 bases not matched to a gene. CDR1 SGHRS and CDR2 YFSETQ come from the germline V gene. The DNA of the CDR3 is TGCGCCAGCAGCTTGGGACTAGCGGGCCTGCACGCGAACACCGGGGAGCTGTTTTTT. This sequence encodes CASSLGLAGLHANTGELFF.

The gene calls are TRBV12-3 or TRBV12-4 and TRBJ2-1; TRBD2 matches 8 bases. The V and J ends lost 1 base and 11 bases, in that order; junction bases with no gene match: 1. This CDR3 is built from 12 residues. The CDR3 bases are TGTGCCAGCAGTTTAGTAGCGGGGCAGCAGTTCTTC. It encodes CASSLVAGQQFF.

The CDR3 loop is CASSQGTSGRATYNEQFF. Written as DNA, the CDR3 is TGTGCCAGCAGCCAAGGGACTAGCGGGAGGGCCACCTACAATGAGCAGTTCTTC. The V and J genes are TRBV11-2 and TRBJ2-1, with 16 bases fitting TRBD2. The length of the CDR3 is 18 residues. The V and J ends lost 5 bases and 2 bases, in that order; junction bases with no gene match: 6. The V gene's germline CDR1 is SGHAT and CDR2 FQNNGV. Based on the CDR3 plus reference TRBV11-2 and TRBJ2-1, the full variable domain is EAGVAQSPRYKIIEKRQSVAFWCNPISGHATLYWYQQILGQGPKLLIQFQNNGVVDDSQLPKDRFSAERLKGVDSTLKIQPAKLEDSAVYLCASSQGTSGRATYNEQFFGPGTRLTVL.

This sequence joins TRBV21-1 and TRBJ1-6; the table gives TRBD1 as D, unverified against the DNA. TRBV21-1 is deemed a pseudogene. The length of the CDR3 is 19 residues. CDR3 in amino acids: CASSKESFQGKLRNSPLHF. The CDR3 nucleotides are TGTGCCAGCAGCAAAGAGAGTTTTCAGGGAAAGTTGCGGAATTCACCCCTCCACTTT.

This chain joins TRBV4-2 and TRBJ1-6; TRBD1 might be the D (6 bases). Trimming took off 0 bases at V and 9 bases at J, with 18 bases between the two ends. The CDR3 is made up of 17 amino acids. Germline V lookup: CDR1 LGHNA, CDR2 YNFKEQ. The CDR3 DNA reads as TGTGCCAGCAGCCAAGAACGGGACACAAGGGATAGTTCACCCCTCCACTTT. Encoded protein: CASSQERDTRDSSPLHF.

The chain uses TRBV9 and TRBJ2-1; TRBD2 aligns across 13 bases. The CDR3 length is 16 residues. Germline CDR1 and CDR2: SGDLS and YYNGEE. V shed 0 bases, J shed 9 bases, and the junction held 6 bases outside the gene matches. In DNA form, the CDR3 reads TGTGCCAGCAGCGTAGCTCCTGGACTAGCGGGAGTTGAGCAGTTCTTC. It yields the protein CASSVAPGLAGVEQFF.

The chain couples TRBV5-6 to TRBJ2-5; 8 bases line up with TRBD1. Trimming removed 3 bases from V and 5 bases from J; junction bases left unmatched: 6. The germline V gene encodes CDR1 SGHDT and CDR2 YYEEEE. The CDR3 sequence is 14 residues long. The CDR3 bases are TGTGCCAGCAGCTCCAAGGACAGGGCCGAGACCCAGTACTTC. It is translated as CASSSKDRAETQYF.

The V and J genes are TRBV10-1 and TRBJ2-1; possibly TRBD2 for D (5 bases). The CDR3 is made up of 14 amino acids. V dropped 4 bases and J dropped 2 bases, with 9 bases sitting between them. Germline V gene lookup returns CDR1 WNHNN and CDR2 SYGVQD (reference sequence). CDR3 protein: CASSASLTYNEQFF. For the CDR3, the DNA is TGCGCCAGCAGTGCTAGCCTGACCTACAATGAGCAGTTCTTC.

The chain employs TRBV2 and TRBJ2-7; D may be TRBD2 (5 bases). Germline loops: CDR1 SNHLY, CDR2 FYNNEI. The CDR3 covers 12 residues. V shed 9 bases and J shed 3 bases, with 12 bases lying between them. The CDR3 region has the DNA TGTGCCAGTACTAGAGACCTCTACGAGCAGTACTTC. Protein product: CASTRDLYEQYF.

CDR3 nucleotides: TGCGCCAGCAGTGATTCCCTAGGGGGGACTAGCGGCGCAGATACGCAGTATTTT. The encoded protein is CASSDSLGGTSGADTQYF. The chain links TRBV10-1 to TRBJ2-3; TRBD2 matches 11 bases. This CDR3 has 18 residues. The V segment lost 3 bases and the J segment 4 bases; nucleotides outside the gene matches: 12. CDR1 WNHNN and CDR2 SYGVQD come from the germline V gene (reference sequence).